One and the same sample provided the 14 T cell receptor beta chains below, sequenced in a study of T cells in Graves' hyperthyroidism and ophthalmopathy (dated by TCRdb to about 2019). The library came from multiplex PCR. Sequenced on an Illumina HiSeq 2000. TCR beta CDR3 regions were amplified from RNA transcripts. The TCR CDR3 was subjected to a first round of RT-PCR using the HTBI primer set and the Qiagen OneStep RT-PCR kit. TCRdb trimmed the raw reads at Q25, called clones with MiXCR and kept productive beta chains. Every CDR3 protein is listed once, alongside the most common genes and DNA of its rows. The sample profile shows about 320,000 distinct CDR3 sequences; approximately 17% of them were found once. Around a third of the sample belongs to the ten largest clones. The specimen sequenced was blood. Receptor source: a man aged 30 to 39 with Graves' hyperthyroidism.

This clonotype was counted at least ten times. The CDR3 region has the DNA TGTGCCAGCAGCTTACGATTTGAGACCCAGTACTTC. Protein product: CASSLRFETQYF. V and J are TRBV7-2 and TRBJ2-5, with D hard to call. The CDR3 has 12 amino acids. Trimming cost V 2 bases and J 5 bases, with 6 bases left between them. Germline-derived CDR1 and CDR2 are SGHTA and FQGNSA.

Note on this clonotype: Since a much larger clone is just one base distant, this may be a read error. The V and J genes are TRBV28 and TRBJ2-2; D not resolved. The CDR3 has 12 residues. V was shortened by 3 bases and J by 7 bases, with 6 bases between the two germline ends. Germline values: CDR1 MDHEN, CDR2 SYDVKM. The CDR3 region has the DNA TGTGCCAGCAGTTTTGTTATCGGGGAGCTGTTTTTT. Translating it yields CASSFVIGELFF.

The genes are TRBV20-1 and TRBJ2-3; 11 nucleotides agree with TRBD2. The CDR3 runs to 14 residues. CDR1 is DFQATT and CDR2 is SNEGSKA in the germline V gene (reference sequence). With V trimmed by 5 bases and J by 10 bases, 11 bases remained unmatched. The CDR3 nucleotides read TGCAGTGCTCCCACTAGCGGGAGCGGGTGGGCGCAGTATTTT. Translation gives CSAPTSGSGWAQYF.

This clonotype was recorded many times. This chain uses TRBV28 with TRBJ2-1, with a possible D match to TRBD1 (6 bases). The ends were cut back, 6 bases at V and 1 base at J, with 13 bases in the middle. Germline CDR1 and CDR2: MDHEN and SYDVKM. The CDR3 is 15 residues long. The CDR3 DNA is TGTGCCAGCAGCCAAACAGGGACGTCCTACAATGAGCAGTTCTTC. Translating it yields CASSQTGTSYNEQFF. Supplemented by reference TRBV28 and TRBJ2-1, the full variable domain reads DVKVTQSSRYLVKRTGEKVFLECVQDMDHENMFWYRQDPGLGLRLIYFSYDVKMKEKGDIPEGYSVSREKKERFSLILESASTNQTSMYLCASSQTGTSYNEQFFGPGTRLTVL.

This clonotype has a count of ten or more. The gene calls are TRBV12-3 or TRBV12-4 and TRBJ2-1; D perhaps matches TRBD1 (5 bases). CDR3 length: 15 amino acids. V lost 2 bases and J lost 4, with 12 bases in between. The CDR3 here is CASSLIPTVYNEQFF. The CDR3 nucleotides read TGTGCCAGCAGTTTAATCCCGACAGTTTACAATGAGCAGTTCTTC.

This clonotype was found a few times. This sequence joins TRBV19 and TRBJ2-3; 9 nucleotides align to TRBD1. Germline trimming cut 5 bases from V and 0 bases from J; bases unmatched to any gene: 6. There are 16 residues in the CDR3. CDR1 and CDR2 from the germline V gene are LNHDA and SQIVND (reference sequence). The CDR3 DNA is TGTGCCAGTAGTCCCACAGGGGGCCAGAGCACAGATACGCAGTATTTT. This codes for CASSPTGGQSTDTQYF.

The table lists this clonotype with many counts. The chain couples TRBV2 to TRBJ2-7; no reliable D call. CDR1 and CDR2 from the germline V gene are SNHLY and FYNNEI. The CDR3 spans 12 residues. The V end lost 2 bases, the J end lost 4 bases, and 6 bases lay between the germline ends. The CDR3 region is CASSEMGYEQYF. CDR3 nucleotides: TGTGCCAGCAGTGAAATGGGGTACGAGCAGTACTTC.

The chain joins TRBV4-1 to TRBJ2-1, with 10 bases fitting TRBD2. The CDR3 spans 15 residues. The V gene's germline CDR1 is MGHRA and CDR2 YSYEKL. With V trimmed by 6 bases and J by 7 bases, 9 bases remained unmatched. For the CDR3, the DNA is TGCGCCAGCAGGGAACTAGCGGGACTACCAAATGAGCAGTTCTTC. This encodes CASRELAGLPNEQFF.

The V gene is TRBV20-1, the J gene TRBJ2-1, with D perhaps TRBD2 (5 bases). The germline gives CDR1 DFQATT, CDR2 SNEGSKA (reference sequence). The CDR3 consists of 15 residues. The V and J ends lost 1 base and 1 base respectively, with 11 bases between them. CDR3 DNA: TGCAGTGCTAGAGTGGAGCGGATGTCCTACAATGAGCAGTTCTTC. Translating gives CSARVERMSYNEQFF.

This clonotype was seen at least ten times. The rearrangement links TRBV2 to TRBJ1-5, with 7 bases that match TRBD1. Looked up from germline, CDR1 is SNHLY and CDR2 is FYNNEI. The CDR3 length is 14 residues. J was trimmed by 7 bases and V by 5 bases; bases with no gene match: 8. The CDR3 bases are TGTGCCAGCAGTTATACAGGGGTGAAGCAGCCCCAGCATTTT. As protein: CASSYTGVKQPQHF.

At least ten counts were recorded for this clonotype. The gene calls are TRBV2 and TRBJ2-2; D tentatively fits TRBD1 or TRBD2 (7 bases each). The CDR3 extends over 15 amino acids. CDR1 is SNHLY and CDR2 is FYNNEI in the germline V gene. Trimming cost V 5 bases and J 5 bases, with 15 bases left between them. CDR3 sequence (DNA): TGTGCCAGCAGTTGGCCAGGGGGGGGGACCGGGGAGCTGTTTTTT. This encodes CASSWPGGGTGELFF.

The chain carries TRBV20-1 and TRBJ2-7, with TRBD2 matching over 8 bases. Germline assignment: CDR1 DFQATT and CDR2 SNEGSKA (reference sequence). This CDR3 spans 12 amino acids. Here the CDR3 reads CSRSSGAYEQYF. The CDR3 DNA reads as TGCAGCAGGAGTAGCGGGGCCTACGAGCAGTACTTC.

This clonotype appeared many times. The CDR3 DNA reads TGCGCCAGCAGCTTGGGGGGGTCTTTGGACACTGAAGCTTTCTTT. This sequence encodes CASSLGGSLDTEAFF. V usage is TRBV5-1 and J usage is TRBJ1-1; D may be TRBD1 (5 bases). This CDR3 is built from 15 residues. Per the germline V gene, CDR1 is SGHRS and CDR2 is YFSETQ. The V end was cut by 0 bases, the J end by 3 bases, with 12 bases between. The full variable domain, with the rest looked up from reference TRBV5-1 and TRBJ1-1, is KAGVTQTPRYLIKTRGQQVTLSCSPISGHRSVSWYQQTPGQGLQFLFEYFSETQRNKGNFPGRFSGRQFSNSRSEMNVSTLELGDSALYLCASSLGGSLDTEAFFGQGTRLTVV.

This clonotype was seen only a few times. CDR3 DNA: TGTGCCAGCAGACCCCAGACTGCGTACCAAAAGGCCCAGTACTTC. Its translation is CASRPQTAYQKAQYF. J is TRBJ2-5 and V is TRBV3-1; no firm D call. Germline V gene sequence: CDR1 LGHDT, CDR2 YNNKEL (reference sequence). The CDR3 extends over 15 amino acids. Trimming took off 6 bases at V and 9 bases at J, with 23 bases between the two ends.